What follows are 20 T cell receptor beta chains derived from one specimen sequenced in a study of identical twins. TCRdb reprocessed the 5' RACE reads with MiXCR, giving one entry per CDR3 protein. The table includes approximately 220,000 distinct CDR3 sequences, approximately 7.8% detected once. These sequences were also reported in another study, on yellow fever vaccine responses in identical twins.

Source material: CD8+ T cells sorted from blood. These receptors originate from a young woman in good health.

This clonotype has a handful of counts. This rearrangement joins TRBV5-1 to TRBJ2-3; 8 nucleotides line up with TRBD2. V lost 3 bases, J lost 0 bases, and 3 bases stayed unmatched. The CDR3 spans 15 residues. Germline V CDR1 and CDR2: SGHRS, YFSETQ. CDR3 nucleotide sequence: TGCGCCAGCAGCTCGGGGGGGGTGAGCACAGATACGCAGTATTTT. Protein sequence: CASSSGGVSTDTQYF.

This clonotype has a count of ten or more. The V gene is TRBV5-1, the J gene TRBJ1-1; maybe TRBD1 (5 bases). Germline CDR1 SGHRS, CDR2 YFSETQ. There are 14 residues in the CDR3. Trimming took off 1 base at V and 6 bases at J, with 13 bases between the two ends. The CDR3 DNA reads TGCGCCAGCAGCTTGCTCGGGGCCATCGCTGAAGCTTTCTTT. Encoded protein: CASSLLGAIAEAFF.

The CDR3 region has the DNA TGCAGCGCCGAGAGAGGCCAACCGAACACTGAAGCTTTCTTT. Translating gives CSAERGQPNTEAFF. J is TRBJ1-1 and V is TRBV29-1; D is ambiguous. V was trimmed by 7 bases and J by 1 base, leaving 16 bases between them. Germline loops: CDR1 SQVTM, CDR2 ANQGSEA. The CDR3 spans 14 residues.

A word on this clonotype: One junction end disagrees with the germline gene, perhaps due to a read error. The chain's CDR3 is CASSLSREGYTF. The CDR3 bases are TGTGCCAGCAGCTTATCCAGGGAAGGCTACACTTTC. The chain combines TRBV11-2 with TRBJ1-2, with TRBD1 as a possible D gene (5 bases). The length of the CDR3 is 12 residues. The germline V gene encodes CDR1 SGHAT and CDR2 FQNNGV.

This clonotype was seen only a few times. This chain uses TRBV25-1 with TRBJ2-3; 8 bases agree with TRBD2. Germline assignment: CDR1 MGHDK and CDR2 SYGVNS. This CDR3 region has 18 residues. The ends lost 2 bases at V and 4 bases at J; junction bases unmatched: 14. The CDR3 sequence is CASSEPIPYGGAPDTQYF. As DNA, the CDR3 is TGTGCCAGCAGTGAACCGATCCCCTACGGGGGGGCCCCAGATACGCAGTATTTT. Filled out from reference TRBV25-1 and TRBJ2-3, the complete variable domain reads EADIYQTPRYLVIGTGKKITLECSQTMGHDKMYWYQQDPGMELHLIHYSYGVNSTEKGDLSSESTVSRIRTEHFPLTLESARPSHTSQYLCASSEPIPYGGAPDTQYFGPGTRLTVL.

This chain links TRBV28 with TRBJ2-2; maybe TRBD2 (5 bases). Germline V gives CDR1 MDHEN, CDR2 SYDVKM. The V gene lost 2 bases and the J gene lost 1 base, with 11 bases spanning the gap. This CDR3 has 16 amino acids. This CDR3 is CASSLQWAGNTGELFF. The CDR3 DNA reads TGTGCCAGCAGTTTACAGTGGGCGGGGAACACCGGGGAGCTGTTTTTT.

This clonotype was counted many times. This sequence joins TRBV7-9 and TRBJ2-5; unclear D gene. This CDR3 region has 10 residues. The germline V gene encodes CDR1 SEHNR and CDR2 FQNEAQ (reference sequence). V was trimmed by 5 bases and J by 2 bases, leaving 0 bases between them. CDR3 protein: CASSQETQYF. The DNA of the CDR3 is TGTGCCAGCAGCCAAGAGACCCAGTACTTC. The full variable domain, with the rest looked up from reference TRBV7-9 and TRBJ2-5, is DTGVSQNPRHKITKRGQNVTFRCDPISEHNRLYWYRQTLGQGPEFLTYFQNEAQLEKSRLLSDRFSAERPKGSFSTLEIQRTEQGDSAMYLCASSQETQYFGPGTRLLVL.

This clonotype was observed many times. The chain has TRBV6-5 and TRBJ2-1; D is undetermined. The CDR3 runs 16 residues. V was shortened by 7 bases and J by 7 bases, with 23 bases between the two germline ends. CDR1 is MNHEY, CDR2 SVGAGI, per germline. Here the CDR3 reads CASNPRLRQSLNEQFF. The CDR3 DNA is TGTGCCAGCAACCCCCGTCTACGGCAGAGCCTAAATGAGCAGTTCTTC.

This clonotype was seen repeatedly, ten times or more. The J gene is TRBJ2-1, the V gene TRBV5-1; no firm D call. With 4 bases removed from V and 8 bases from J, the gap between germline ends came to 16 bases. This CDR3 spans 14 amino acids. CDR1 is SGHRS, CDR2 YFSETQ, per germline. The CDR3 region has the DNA TGCGCCAGCAGCCATAGCAGCCCAGTCTATGAGCAGTTCTTC. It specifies CASSHSSPVYEQFF.

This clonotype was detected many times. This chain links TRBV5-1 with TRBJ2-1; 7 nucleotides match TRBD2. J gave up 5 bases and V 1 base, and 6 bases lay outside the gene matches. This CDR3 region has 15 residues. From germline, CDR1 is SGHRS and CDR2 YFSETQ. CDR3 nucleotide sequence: TGCGCCAGCAGCTTGTTTAGCGGGTCCAACAATGAGCAGTTCTTC. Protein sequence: CASSLFSGSNNEQFF.

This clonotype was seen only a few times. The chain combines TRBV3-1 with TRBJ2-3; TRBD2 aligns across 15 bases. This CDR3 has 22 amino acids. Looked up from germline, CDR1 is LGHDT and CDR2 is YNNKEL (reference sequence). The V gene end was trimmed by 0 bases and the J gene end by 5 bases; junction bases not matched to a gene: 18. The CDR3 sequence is CASSQDSGLAGGGSGGGDTQYF. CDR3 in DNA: TGTGCCAGCAGCCAAGATTCTGGACTAGCGGGGGGGGGTTCAGGAGGAGGAGATACGCAGTATTTT.

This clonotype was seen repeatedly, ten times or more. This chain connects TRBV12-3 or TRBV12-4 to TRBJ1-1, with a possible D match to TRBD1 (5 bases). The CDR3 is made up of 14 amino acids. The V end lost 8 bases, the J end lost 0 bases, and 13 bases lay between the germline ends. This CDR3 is CASRVDSMNTEAFF. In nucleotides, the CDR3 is TGTGCCAGCCGGGTCGACAGTATGAACACTGAAGCTTTCTTT.

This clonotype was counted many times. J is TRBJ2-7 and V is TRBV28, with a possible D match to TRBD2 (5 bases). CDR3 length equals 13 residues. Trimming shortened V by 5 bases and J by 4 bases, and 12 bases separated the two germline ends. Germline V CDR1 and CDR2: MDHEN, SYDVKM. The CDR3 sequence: CASSGLRDYEQYV. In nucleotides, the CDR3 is TGTGCCAGCAGTGGGCTTCGGGATTACGAGCAGTACGTC.

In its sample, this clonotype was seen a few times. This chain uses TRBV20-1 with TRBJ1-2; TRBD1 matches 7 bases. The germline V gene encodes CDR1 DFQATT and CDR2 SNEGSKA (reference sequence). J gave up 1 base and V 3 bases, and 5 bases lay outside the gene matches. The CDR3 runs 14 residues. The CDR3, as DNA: TGCAGTGCTAGTTGGGACAGAATTAACTATGGCTACACCTTC. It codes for CSASWDRINYGYTF.

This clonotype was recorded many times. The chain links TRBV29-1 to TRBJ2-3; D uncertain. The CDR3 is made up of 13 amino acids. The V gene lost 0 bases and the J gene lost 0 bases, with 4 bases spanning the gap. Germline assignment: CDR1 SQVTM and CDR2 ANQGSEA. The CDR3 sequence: CSVEDSSTDTQYF. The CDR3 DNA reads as TGCAGCGTTGAAGACTCTAGCACAGATACGCAGTATTTT.

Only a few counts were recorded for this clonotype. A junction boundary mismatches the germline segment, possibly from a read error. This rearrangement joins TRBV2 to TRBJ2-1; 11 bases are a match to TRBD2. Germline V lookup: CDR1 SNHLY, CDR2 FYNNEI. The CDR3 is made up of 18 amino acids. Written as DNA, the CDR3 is TGTGCCAGCAGTGAAGCCTCCCGACTAGCGGGGAGTTACAGTGAGCAGTTCTTC. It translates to CASSEASRLAGSYSEQFF.

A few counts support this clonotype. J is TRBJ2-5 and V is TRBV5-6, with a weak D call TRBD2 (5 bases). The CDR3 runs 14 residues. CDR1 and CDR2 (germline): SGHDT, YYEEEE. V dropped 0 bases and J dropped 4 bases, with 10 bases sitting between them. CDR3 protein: CASSLGGKRETQYF. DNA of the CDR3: TGTGCCAGCAGCTTGGGAGGGAAGCGAGAGACCCAGTACTTC. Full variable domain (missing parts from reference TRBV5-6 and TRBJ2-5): DAGVTQSPTHLIKTRGQQVTLRCSPKSGHDTVSWYQQALGQGPQFIFQYYEEEERQRGNFPDRFSGHQFPNYSSELNVNALLLGDSALYLCASSLGGKRETQYFGPGTRLLVL.

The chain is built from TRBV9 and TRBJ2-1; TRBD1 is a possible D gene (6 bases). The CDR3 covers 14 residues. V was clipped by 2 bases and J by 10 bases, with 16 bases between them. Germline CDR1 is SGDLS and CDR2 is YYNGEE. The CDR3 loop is CASSVGGAVLEQFF. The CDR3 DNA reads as TGTGCCAGCAGCGTTGGGGGCGCGGTTTTAGAGCAGTTCTTC.

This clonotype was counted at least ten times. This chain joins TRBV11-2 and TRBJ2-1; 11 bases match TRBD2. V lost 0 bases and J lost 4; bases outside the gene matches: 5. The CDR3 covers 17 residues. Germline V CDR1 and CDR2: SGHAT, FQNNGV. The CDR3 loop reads CASSLDPPSGGYNEQFF. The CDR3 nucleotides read TGTGCCAGCAGCTTAGATCCCCCTAGCGGGGGGTACAATGAGCAGTTCTTC.

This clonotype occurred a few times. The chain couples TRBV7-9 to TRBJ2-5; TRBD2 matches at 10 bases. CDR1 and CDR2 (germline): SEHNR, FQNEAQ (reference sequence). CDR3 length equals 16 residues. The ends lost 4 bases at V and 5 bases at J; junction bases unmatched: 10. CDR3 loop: CASSYLGLAEGETQYF. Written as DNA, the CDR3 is TGTGCCAGCAGCTATCTAGGACTAGCGGAAGGGGAGACCCAGTACTTC.